The 32 T cell receptor beta chains in this list originate from one sample, sequenced in a study of T cells in Graves' hyperthyroidism and ophthalmopathy. What was amplified from RNA transcripts were TCR beta CDR3 regions. When the TCR CDR3 underwent first-round RT-PCR, the HTBI primer set was used. From the multiplex PCR reads, TCRdb called clonotypes with MiXCR, one entry per CDR3 protein. Of 350,000 or so distinct CDR3 sequences in the sample, around 18% were seen once. The sample was blood. Receptors were obtained from a woman aged 40 to 50 with Graves' ophthalmopathy.

V and J are TRBV7-9 and TRBJ1-6; the match to TRBD1 covers 10 bases. The germline V gene has CDR1 SEHNR and CDR2 FQNEAQ (reference sequence). CDR3 length: 15 residues. The V segment lost 6 bases and the J segment 7 bases; nucleotides outside the gene matches: 6. The CDR3 sequence: CASSSRTGGNSPLHF. In DNA, the CDR3 is TGTGCCAGCAGTTCCCGGACAGGGGGAAATTCACCCCTCCACTTT.

The chain combines TRBV20-1 with TRBJ2-2; D uncertain. Trimming removed 5 bases from V and 1 base from J, with 11 bases in between. Per germline, CDR1 DFQATT and CDR2 SNEGSKA (reference sequence). The CDR3 is 14 amino acids. The CDR3 sequence is CSAVDKGNTGELFF. The CDR3 bases are TGCAGTGCTGTGGATAAGGGGAACACCGGGGAGCTGTTTTTT.

Many counts were recorded for this clonotype. The V and J genes are TRBV10-3 and TRBJ2-5; D assignment may be TRBD1 or TRBD2 (6 bases each). The CDR3 totals 14 residues. Germline V CDR1 and CDR2: ENHRY, SYGVKD. With 6 bases removed from V and 5 bases from J, the gap between germline ends came to 16 bases. CDR3 sequence (DNA): TGTGCCATCAGGCCACAGGGACTCGGCGAGACCCAGTACTTC. Translated: CAIRPQGLGETQYF.

This clonotype was detected ten times or more. The rearrangement uses TRBV2 and TRBJ2-7; no clear D. This CDR3 has 14 residues. Germline-derived CDR1 and CDR2 are SNHLY and FYNNEI. V shed 2 bases and J shed 4 bases, with 12 bases lying between them. In nucleotides, the CDR3 is TGTGCCAGCAGTGAAACTTTGAATGGTTACGAGCAGTACTTC. It codes for CASSETLNGYEQYF.

The table lists this clonotype with many counts. V gene TRBV29-1 combines with J gene TRBJ2-7; D tentatively fits TRBD1 or TRBD2 (5 bases each). V lost 3 bases and J lost 3, with 9 bases in between. The CDR3 is 12 amino acids. Germline-derived CDR1 and CDR2 are SQVTM and ANQGSEA. The CDR3: CSVEGRFYEQYF. CDR3 nucleotide sequence: TGCAGCGTTGAGGGACGCTTCTACGAGCAGTACTTC.

Of note for this clonotype: A much larger clonotype is one base distant, so this may be a read error. V and J are TRBV20-1 and TRBJ2-7, with a weak D call TRBD2 (6 bases). Per the germline V gene, CDR1 is DFQATT and CDR2 is SNEGSKA (reference sequence). The CDR3 has 12 residues. Trimming left V 6 bases short and J 3 bases short, with 12 bases between. CDR3 amino acids: CSAVGSLYEQYF. As DNA, the CDR3 is TGCAGTGCGGTCGGGAGTCTCTACGAGCAGTACTTC.

This clonotype came up many times. This chain links TRBV5-5 with TRBJ1-1; TRBD1 matches 7 bases. Germline lookup yields CDR1 SGHKS and CDR2 YYEKEE (reference sequence). The junction had 8 bases not matched to a gene; V was cut back by 0 bases and J by 3 bases. This CDR3 is built from 16 residues. The CDR3 coding sequence is TGTGCCAGCAGCTTGGCAGGGACAGTCTATTACACTGAAGCTTTCTTT. It encodes CASSLAGTVYYTEAFF.

The sample holds many counts of this clonotype. The J gene is TRBJ1-1, the V gene TRBV12-5; 7 bases fit TRBD1. The CDR3 runs 14 residues. V dropped 7 bases and J dropped 0; count of bases not matched to a gene: 5. Germline lookup yields CDR1 LGHNT and CDR2 FRNRAP. The CDR3 sequence: CASASTGMNTEAFF. The CDR3 DNA sequence: TGTGCTAGTGCCTCGACAGGGATGAACACTGAAGCTTTCTTT.

This clonotype was detected ten times or more. The chain recombines TRBV29-1 with TRBJ1-1, with TRBD1 matching 7 bases. Germline loops: CDR1 SQVTM, CDR2 ANQGSEA. V lost 8 bases and J lost 1; bases outside the gene matches: 13. The CDR3 extends over 15 amino acids. Here the CDR3 DNA reads TGCAGCTCAACCAGGGGGGGCGGGTGGAACACTGAAGCTTTCTTT. Amino acids: CSSTRGGGWNTEAFF.

This clonotype was recorded at least ten times. This rearrangement joins TRBV14 to TRBJ2-7; D unclear. Trimming removed 3 bases from V and 0 bases from J, with 18 bases in between. The CDR3 totals 17 residues. From germline, CDR1 is SGHDN and CDR2 FVKESK. CDR3 residues: CASSQPPGRTSSYEQYF. For the CDR3, the DNA is TGTGCCAGCAGCCAGCCGCCCGGACGCACGAGCTCCTACGAGCAGTACTTC.

This clonotype was recorded many times. V gene TRBV12-3 or TRBV12-4 combines with J gene TRBJ1-1, with TRBD1 as a possible D gene (6 bases). Trimming pared 2 bases from V and 1 base from J, leaving 17 bases between. This CDR3 is 17 amino acids long. Written as DNA, the CDR3 is TGTGCCAGCAGTTTACGACCATTTGGCAGGGGGAACACTGAAGCTTTCTTT. The encoded protein is CASSLRPFGRGNTEAFF.

Many counts were recorded for this clonotype. The gene calls are TRBV28 and TRBJ2-5; D perhaps matches TRBD1 (5 bases). The germline V gene encodes CDR1 MDHEN and CDR2 SYDVKM. The CDR3 totals 14 residues. The V gene lost 7 bases and the J gene lost 5 bases, with 17 bases spanning the gap. DNA of the CDR3: TGTGCCAGCACCGAGGAAGGGGTGGAGGAGACCCAGTACTTC. Amino acid sequence: CASTEEGVEETQYF.

This clonotype has a count of ten or more. The chain carries TRBV3-1 and TRBJ2-4, with 7 nucleotides matching TRBD1. The germline gives CDR1 LGHDT, CDR2 YNNKEL (reference sequence). CDR3 size: 14 residues. Trimming at V came to 1 base and at J to 4 bases, leaving 1 base not matched to a gene. The CDR3 protein is CASSQGGQKNIQYF. The CDR3 region has the DNA TGTGCCAGCAGCCAAGGGGGACAGAAAAACATTCAGTACTTC.

This clonotype was seen many times. CDR3 sequence (DNA): TGTGCCAGCGGTATCGCAGCGGGAGGGCCATACGAGCAGTACTTC. Translating gives CASGIAAGGPYEQYF. V is TRBV27 and J is TRBJ2-7, with 10 nucleotides matching TRBD2. Losses at the gene ends were 8 bases for V and 4 bases for J; bases not matched to a gene: 11. The germline CDR1 and CDR2 sequences are MNHEY and SMNVEV (reference sequence). The CDR3 totals 15 residues.

The chain carries TRBV13 and TRBJ2-7, with D perhaps given as TRBD1 or TRBD2 (5 bases each). The CDR3 has 16 amino acids. With 2 bases removed from V and 2 bases from J, the gap between germline ends came to 16 bases. Per the germline V gene, CDR1 is PRHDT and CDR2 is FYEKMQ (reference sequence). CDR3 loop: CASSLRWDQAPYEQYF. In nucleotides, the CDR3 is TGTGCCAGCAGCTTACGGTGGGACCAGGCCCCCTACGAGCAGTACTTC.

This clonotype was counted many times. At one end, the junction sequence differs from germline, possibly due to a read error. V usage is TRBV28 and J usage is TRBJ2-5; D possibly corresponds to TRBD2 (5 bases). There are 15 residues in the CDR3. Germline V gives CDR1 MDHEN, CDR2 SYDVKM. The CDR3, as DNA: TGTGCCAGCAGTTCACCCACCGGGATCCAAGGGACCCAGTACTTC. This sequence encodes CASSSPTGIQGTQYF.

This clonotype turned up a few times. The chain combines TRBV5-1 with TRBJ1-6; 7 bases map to TRBD1. V shed 0 bases, J shed 7 bases, and the junction held 4 bases outside the gene matches. CDR1 SGHRS and CDR2 YFSETQ come from the germline V gene. CDR3 length: 15 amino acids. The DNA of the CDR3 is TGCGCCAGCAGCTTGGCCGGACAGGCCAATTCACCCCTCCACTTT. The encoded protein is CASSLAGQANSPLHF.

This clonotype was detected ten times or more. This rearrangement joins TRBV6-2 or TRBV6-3 to TRBJ2-2, with D unresolved. V was pared by 6 bases and J by 6 bases, with 8 bases between. CDR3 length equals 12 residues. Per the germline V gene, CDR1 is MNHEY and CDR2 is SVGEGT. CDR3 sequence (DNA): TGTGCCAGCAGAATGAAGCCCGGGGAGCTGTTTTTT. Translation gives CASRMKPGELFF.

The gene calls are TRBV12-3 or TRBV12-4 and TRBJ2-7; D call uncertain. This CDR3 region has 12 residues. V lost 3 bases, J lost 4 bases, and 7 bases lay in between. As DNA, the CDR3 is TGTGCCAGCAGTTTCTTCACTTACGAGCAGTACTTC. Protein product: CASSFFTYEQYF.

This clonotype was seen repeatedly, ten times or more. The chain recombines TRBV7-8 with TRBJ2-5; the D is unclear. V was trimmed by 2 bases and J by 4 bases, leaving 11 bases between them. This CDR3 comprises 14 residues. Germline CDR1 reads SGHVS; CDR2 reads FQNEAQ. In DNA form, the CDR3 reads TGTGCCAGCAGCTTAATGGGAAATGGAGAGACCCAGTACTTC. Translation: CASSLMGNGETQYF.

This clonotype appeared many times. This sequence joins TRBV27 and TRBJ2-7; a weak D match, TRBD2 (5 bases). The CDR3 runs 9 residues. Trimming removed 9 bases at V and 5 bases at J, with 5 bases between. Germline lookup yields CDR1 MNHEY and CDR2 SMNVEV (reference sequence). The CDR3 nucleotides are TGTGCCAGGAGGGACGAGCAGTACTTC. Encoded protein: CARRDEQYF.

The gene calls are TRBV6-1 and TRBJ1-1; D remains unclear. The germline V gene encodes CDR1 MNHNS and CDR2 SASEGT. This CDR3 is built from 15 residues. The V end lost 7 bases, the J end lost 3 bases, and 18 bases lay between the germline ends. The DNA for the CDR3 is TGTGCCAGCAAAGGGTCAGCTACCGCGTACACTGAAGCTTTCTTT. Amino acid sequence: CASKGSATAYTEAFF.

This clonotype appeared a few times. This chain connects TRBV18 to TRBJ2-5; TRBD1 matches at 7 bases. Trimming took 4 bases from V and 2 from J; bases not matched to a gene: 7. CDR1 is KGHSH, CDR2 LQKENI, per germline. This CDR3 region has 15 residues. CDR3 residues: CASSHRGPTQETQYF. In DNA form, the CDR3 reads TGTGCCAGCTCACACAGGGGCCCGACACAAGAGACCCAGTACTTC.

The CDR3 nucleotides read TGCAGCGTTGCTACAGGGGGCGGAAGCAATCAGCCCCAGCATTTT. This codes for CSVATGGGSNQPQHF. V gene TRBV29-1 combines with J gene TRBJ1-5; 9 bases align to TRBD1. This CDR3 comprises 15 residues. CDR1 and CDR2 (germline): SQVTM, ANQGSEA. The ends lost 4 bases at V and 1 base at J; junction bases unmatched: 5.

The J gene is TRBJ2-2, the V gene TRBV20-1; D is unresolved. The CDR3 consists of 13 residues. The germline V gene encodes CDR1 DFQATT and CDR2 SNEGSKA (reference sequence). The ends were cut back, 7 bases at V and 3 bases at J, with 12 bases in the middle. The CDR3 DNA reads TGCAGTGGATGCCAGTCCGACACCGGGGAGCTGTTTTTT. Its translation is CSGCQSDTGELFF.

This clonotype was recorded at least ten times. The J gene is TRBJ1-1, the V gene TRBV28; 9 bases line up with TRBD1. The germline V gene encodes CDR1 MDHEN and CDR2 SYDVKM. CDR3 length: 13 amino acids. Losses at the gene ends were 5 bases for V and 3 bases for J; bases not matched to a gene: 1. This chain's CDR3 is CASSTGGYTEAFF. The CDR3 coding sequence is TGTGCCAGCAGTACAGGGGGCTACACTGAAGCTTTCTTT.

A few counts support this clonotype. V and J are TRBV13 and TRBJ1-1; D uncertain. The germline V gene encodes CDR1 PRHDT and CDR2 FYEKMQ (reference sequence). Trimming cost V 6 bases and J 2 bases, with 19 bases left between them. CDR3 length equals 16 residues. The CDR3 is CASRTGQTVPNTEAFF. DNA of the CDR3: TGTGCCAGCAGGACCGGGCAGACGGTGCCAAACACTGAAGCTTTCTTT.

This clonotype showed up many times. The chain recombines TRBV4-3 with TRBJ1-2; 7 bases are shared with TRBD1. CDR3 length: 17 residues. Germline V gene data show CDR1 as LGHNA and CDR2 as YSLEER. The trim removed 2 bases at V and 4 bases at J, leaving 13 bases unmatched. This chain's CDR3 is CASSQSPGQTLSYGYTF. For the CDR3, the DNA is TGCGCCAGCAGCCAATCACCGGGACAGACTCTTAGCTATGGCTACACCTTC.

At least ten counts were recorded for this clonotype. The V gene is TRBV2, the J gene TRBJ2-7, with 12 bases aligning to TRBD2. The CDR3 consists of 17 residues. CDR1 and CDR2 (germline): SNHLY, FYNNEI. V lost 7 bases, J lost 3 bases, and 13 bases stayed unmatched. The CDR3 region is CASMNNGLAGFHYEQYF. The DNA of the CDR3 is TGTGCCAGCATGAACAACGGACTAGCGGGATTTCACTACGAGCAGTACTTC. Using reference TRBV2 and TRBJ2-7 for the parts outside the CDR3, the full variable domain is EPEVTQTPSHQVTQMGQEVILRCVPISNHLYFYWYRQILGQKVEFLVSFYNNEISEKSEIFDDQFSVERPDGSNFTLKIRSTKLEDSAMYFCASMNNGLAGFHYEQYFGPGTRLTVT.

This clonotype was observed at least ten times. The V call is TRBV2, the J call TRBJ1-3; D gene ambiguous. The V and J ends lost 8 bases and 9 bases respectively, with 26 bases between them. CDR3 length: 16 amino acids. Germline CDR1 SNHLY, CDR2 FYNNEI. CDR3 in amino acids: CASSTGRTGQSGTIYF. CDR3 in DNA: TGTGCCAGCTCCACTGGGAGGACGGGCCAATCTGGCACCATATATTTT.

This clonotype was seen many times. This chain connects TRBV7-2 to TRBJ2-4; 9 nucleotides align to TRBD2. This CDR3 is 14 amino acids long. Germline CDR1 is SGHTA and CDR2 is FQGNSA. Trimming removed 1 base from V and 8 bases from J; junction bases left unmatched: 3. The DNA for the CDR3 is TGTGCCAGCAGCTTAGGGGGCGGGGGGGACATTCAGTACTTC. It codes for CASSLGGGGDIQYF.

The chain combines TRBV7-8 with TRBJ1-1; D unclear. V was shortened by 1 base and J by 0 bases, with 9 bases between the two germline ends. The CDR3 is 15 amino acids. Germline CDR1 is SGHVS and CDR2 is FQNEAQ. The chain's CDR3 is CASSLGRWMNTEAFF. The CDR3 region has the DNA TGTGCCAGCAGCTTAGGACGGTGGATGAACACTGAAGCTTTCTTT.